The text below deals with one T cell receptor beta chain. Its target is not known. For naive CD8 T cells, sorting used the CD8+CD4-CCR7+CD45RA+ phenotype. The bulk TCR libraries were made with methods described before and with listed TCR primers. TCRdb recomputed calls from the PCR reads with MiXCR, one row per CDR3 protein. Of 90,000 or so distinct CDR3 sequences listed, roughly 25% are singletons. This sample is part of a study of molecular identifiers for immune sequencing clone quantification. Overall study findings and caveats: Under 1% of molecules in naive cells, but over 98% of effector molecules, belonged to clones above 20 RNA copies. Sizes of clones that are highly expanded could be underestimated (if identical TCR molecules share a barcode).

Germline CDR1 and CDR2: SGHDN and FVKESK. The CDR3 length is 16 residues. Deletions cut 3 bases from V and 14 bases from J, with 27 bases between. The receptor's source is a human donor in good health. Some libraries in this study had Jurkat cell RNA spiked in. The specimen was naive CD8+ T cells from blood, with Jurkat cell RNA spiked in. Subset defined: FACS-sorted CD8+CD4-CCR7+CD45RA+ naive T cells. This chain connects TRBV14 to TRBJ2-3, with D perhaps TRBD2 (5 bases). The CDR3 coding sequence is TGTGCCAGCAGCCATGAATGGATAGGTAGCGCAGATACACCGTATTTT. Residues: CASSHEWIGSADTPYF.